This is a list of T cell receptor beta chains from one sample in a study of cytomegalovirus exposure and HLA in healthy donors. Assay: immunoSEQ multiplex PCR; the TCRdb copy retains only in-frame clones and omits some. The sample shows roughly 100,000 clones, 86% of them seen only once. Sequencing was done on a sample of PBMCs. The receptors were sampled from a woman aged 18-29 years in good health and CMV-seropositive. Each CDR3 is given with its conserved first and last residue. Fields, in order: clone size, V gene, D gene, J gene, CDR3 protein, CDR3 DNA. The D gene is left open where the match is weak. Clone size is given for some rows only: seen once, a few or many times, or a class if the clone is expanded.

abundance: -; v_gene: TRBV9; d_gene: TRBD1; j_gene: TRBJ2-7; CDR3aa: CASSPGQSNYEQYF; CDR3nt: TGTGCCAGCAGTCCGGGACAGTCAAACTACGAGCAGTACTTC
abundance: -; v_gene: TRBV5-6; d_gene: TRBD1; j_gene: TRBJ1-1; CDR3aa: CASSRRTGGSTEAFF; CDR3nt: TGTGCCAGCAGCAGACGGACAGGGGGGAGCACTGAAGCTTTCTTT
abundance: -; v_gene: TRBV12-5; d_gene: TRBD1; j_gene: TRBJ1-2; CDR3aa: CASGRSEVGGNGYTF; CDR3nt: TGTGCTAGTGGCCGCAGCGAGGTAGGGGGCAATGGCTACACCTTC
abundance: -; v_gene: TRBV7-9; d_gene: TRBD2; j_gene: TRBJ2-7; CDR3aa: CASSPGGTRGYEQYF; CDR3nt: TGTGCCAGCAGCCCCGGGGGGACGAGGGGTTACGAGCAGTACTTC
abundance: -; v_gene: TRBV6-1; d_gene: -; j_gene: TRBJ1-1; CDR3aa: CASTTGQPEAFF; CDR3nt: TGTGCCAGCACCACGGGACAACCTGAAGCTTTCTTT
abundance: -; v_gene: TRBV10-3; d_gene: TRBD1; j_gene: TRBJ1-4; CDR3aa: CAIRREGGGKLFF; CDR3nt: TGTGCCATCAGGAGGGAAGGGGGCGGAAAACTGTTTTTT
abundance: -; v_gene: TRBV4-1; d_gene: -; j_gene: TRBJ1-2; CDR3aa: CASSQPLRGAQGYTF; CDR3nt: TGCGCCAGCAGCCAACCCCTACGGGGGGCGCAGGGCTACACCTTC
abundance: -; v_gene: TRBV28; d_gene: -; j_gene: TRBJ1-2; CDR3aa: CASNLRENYGYTF; CDR3nt: TGTGCCAGCAACCTGAGGGAGAACTATGGCTACACCTTC
abundance: -; v_gene: TRBV27; d_gene: -; j_gene: TRBJ2-1; CDR3aa: CASSRGSEQFF; CDR3nt: TGTGCCAGCAGTCGGGGTAGTGAGCAGTTCTTC
abundance: few; v_gene: TRBV28; d_gene: TRBD1; j_gene: TRBJ2-7; CDR3aa: CASNSGQGGPTYEQYF; CDR3nt: TGTGCCAGCAATTCGGGACAGGGTGGGCCCACCTACGAGCAGTACTTC
abundance: -; v_gene: TRBV28; d_gene: -; j_gene: TRBJ1-2; CDR3aa: CASRLRAGYTF; CDR3nt: TGTGCCAGCAGACTCAGGGCTGGCTACACCTTC
abundance: once; v_gene: TRBV10-3; d_gene: -; j_gene: TRBJ2-3; CDR3aa: CAIKGAFSTDTQYF; CDR3nt: TGTGCCATCAAAGGAGCGTTTAGCACAGATACGCAGTATTTT
abundance: few; v_gene: TRBV19; d_gene: -; j_gene: TRBJ1-5; CDR3aa: CASSIVGHSNQPQHF; CDR3nt: TGTGCCAGTAGTATAGTGGGGCATAGCAATCAGCCCCAGCATTTT
abundance: -; v_gene: TRBV2; d_gene: -; j_gene: TRBJ1-3; CDR3aa: CASSGYGENTIYF; CDR3nt: TGTGCCAGCAGTGGTTACGGGGAAAACACCATATATTTT
abundance: once; v_gene: TRBV28; d_gene: -; j_gene: TRBJ1-4; CDR3aa: CASSLSAGFDEKLFF; CDR3nt: TGTGCCAGCAGTCTCTCGGCGGGATTCGATGAAAAACTGTTTTTT
abundance: -; v_gene: TRBV5-1; d_gene: -; j_gene: TRBJ2-6; CDR3aa: CASTQSGTLSGANVLTF; CDR3nt: TGCGCCAGCACCCAGTCTGGCACCTTATCCGGGGCCAACGTCCTGACTTTC
abundance: -; v_gene: TRBV11-2; d_gene: -; j_gene: TRBJ2-5; CDR3aa: CASSLLAQETQYF; CDR3nt: TGTGCCAGCAGCTTACTAGCTCAAGAGACCCAGTACTTC
abundance: -; v_gene: TRBV6-6; d_gene: -; j_gene: TRBJ2-7; CDR3aa: CASSPTLYSYEQYF; CDR3nt: TGTGCCAGCAGCCCGACACTTTACTCCTACGAGCAGTACTTC
abundance: -; v_gene: TRBV19; d_gene: TRBD2; j_gene: TRBJ2-1; CDR3aa: CASSIVREVDEQFF; CDR3nt: TGTGCCAGTAGTATTGTGCGGGAGGTCGATGAGCAGTTCTTC
abundance: -; v_gene: TRBV7-7; d_gene: TRBD1; j_gene: TRBJ2-2; CDR3aa: CASSQTGANTGELFF; CDR3nt: TGTGCTAGCAGCCAAACAGGGGCGAACACCGGGGAGCTGTTTTTT
abundance: -; v_gene: TRBV6-1; d_gene: TRBD1; j_gene: TRBJ2-5; CDR3aa: CASGLGQVLTETQYF; CDR3nt: TGTGCCAGCGGCTTGGGACAGGTCCTTACGGAGACCCAGTACTTC
abundance: -; v_gene: TRBV21-1; d_gene: -; j_gene: TRBJ2-4; CDR3aa: CASSNRGFNIQYF; CDR3nt: TGTGCCAGCAGCAACAGGGGATTCAACATTCAGTACTTC
abundance: -; v_gene: TRBV10-2; d_gene: TRBD2; j_gene: TRBJ2-5; CDR3aa: CASSDGGAGETQYF; CDR3nt: TGCGCCAGCAGTGACGGGGGGGCGGGAGAGACCCAGTACTTC
abundance: -; v_gene: TRBV29-1; d_gene: -; j_gene: TRBJ1-1; CDR3aa: CSVEGVGGTEAFF; CDR3nt: TGCAGCGTTGAAGGTGTGGGGGGCACTGAAGCTTTCTTT
abundance: -; v_gene: TRBV5-4; d_gene: TRBD1; j_gene: TRBJ2-1; CDR3aa: CASSLRDRYNEQFF; CDR3nt: TGTGCCAGCAGCCTCCGGGACAGATACAATGAGCAGTTCTTC
abundance: few; v_gene: TRBV28; d_gene: TRBD1; j_gene: TRBJ1-3; CDR3aa: CASQLGQGAINTIYF; CDR3nt: TGTGCCAGTCAATTGGGGCAGGGGGCGATAAACACCATATATTTT
abundance: -; v_gene: TRBV6-1; d_gene: TRBD1; j_gene: TRBJ1-2; CDR3aa: CASSSIGGGYTF; CDR3nt: TGTGCCAGCAGTTCCATAGGGGGCGGCTACACCTTC
abundance: once; v_gene: TRBV9; d_gene: -; j_gene: TRBJ1-4; CDR3aa: CASSAGAENEKLFF; CDR3nt: TGTGCCAGCAGCGCAGGGGCGGAGAATGAAAAACTGTTTTTT
abundance: -; v_gene: TRBV7-3; d_gene: TRBD2; j_gene: TRBJ2-7; CDR3aa: CASSRGLAGGPVTGRYEQYF; CDR3nt: TGTGCCAGCAGCCGAGGACTAGCGGGAGGGCCTGTCACGGGGAGATACGAGCAGTACTTC
abundance: few; v_gene: TRBV18; d_gene: -; j_gene: TRBJ2-1; CDR3aa: CASSPPAGIGQFF; CDR3nt: TGTGCCAGCTCACCACCGGCGGGAATCGGGCAGTTCTTC
abundance: -; v_gene: TRBV7-6; d_gene: TRBD1; j_gene: TRBJ2-7; CDR3aa: CASSRWDRGSEQYF; CDR3nt: TGTGCCAGCAGCCGGTGGGACAGGGGAAGCGAGCAGTACTTC
abundance: -; v_gene: TRBV4-1; d_gene: -; j_gene: TRBJ1-4; CDR3aa: CASSQEGARGNEKLFF; CDR3nt: TGCGCCAGCAGCCAAGAGGGGGCACGGGGTAATGAAAAACTGTTTTTT
abundance: -; v_gene: TRBV4-1; d_gene: TRBD1; j_gene: TRBJ2-7; CDR3aa: CASSQERDRGYEQYF; CDR3nt: TGCGCCAGCAGCCAAGAACGGGACAGGGGATACGAGCAGTACTTC
abundance: few; v_gene: TRBV28; d_gene: -; j_gene: TRBJ1-5; CDR3aa: CASRTVTNQPQHF; CDR3nt: TGTGCCAGCAGGACAGTGACCAATCAGCCCCAGCATTTT
abundance: few; v_gene: TRBV4-1; d_gene: -; j_gene: TRBJ2-7; CDR3aa: CASSPHGAYEQYF; CDR3nt: TGCGCCAGCAGCCCCCACGGTGCCTACGAGCAGTACTTC
abundance: -; v_gene: TRBV5-1; d_gene: -; j_gene: TRBJ2-1; CDR3aa: CASSWSRNEQFF; CDR3nt: TGCGCCAGCAGCTGGTCGAGGAATGAGCAGTTCTTC
abundance: -; v_gene: TRBV11-2; d_gene: TRBD2; j_gene: TRBJ2-3; CDR3aa: CASSLVIRGGKDTQYF; CDR3nt: TGTGCCAGCAGCTTAGTCATTCGCGGGGGAAAAGATACGCAGTATTTT
abundance: medium-sized; v_gene: TRBV4-2; d_gene: -; j_gene: TRBJ2-1; CDR3aa: CASGDGRDNEQFF; CDR3nt: TGTGCCAGCGGGGATGGGCGGGACAATGAGCAGTTCTTC
abundance: -; v_gene: TRBV6-5; d_gene: -; j_gene: TRBJ2-7; CDR3aa: CASSPAATDYEQYF; CDR3nt: TGTGCCAGCAGCCCAGCCGCGACTGACTACGAGCAGTACTTC
abundance: -; v_gene: TRBV5-1; d_gene: TRBD2; j_gene: TRBJ2-2; CDR3aa: CASSRVPLGSGGGGELFF; CDR3nt: TGCGCCAGCAGCCGAGTCCCTTTAGGCAGCGGGGGCGGCGGGGAGCTGTTTTTT
abundance: -; v_gene: TRBV28; d_gene: TRBD1; j_gene: TRBJ2-7; CDR3aa: CASSELVRDSKQYF; CDR3nt: TGTGCCAGCAGTGAACTGGTCCGGGACAGTAAGCAGTACTTC
abundance: -; v_gene: TRBV9; d_gene: -; j_gene: TRBJ2-1; CDR3aa: CASSAVRPPGQFF; CDR3nt: TGTGCCAGCAGCGCCGTTCGCCCCCCCGGGCAGTTCTTC
abundance: -; v_gene: TRBV4-1; d_gene: -; j_gene: TRBJ1-1; CDR3aa: CASSQGGGNTEAFF; CDR3nt: TGCGCCAGCAGCCAAGGGGGGGGGAACACTGAAGCTTTCTTT
abundance: -; v_gene: TRBV27; d_gene: TRBD1; j_gene: TRBJ1-5; CDR3aa: CASSWTGGNQPQHF; CDR3nt: TGTGCCAGCAGTTGGACAGGGGGCAATCAGCCCCAGCATTTT
abundance: -; v_gene: TRBV19; d_gene: -; j_gene: TRBJ1-4; CDR3aa: CASSISATNEKLFF; CDR3nt: TGTGCCAGTAGTATCTCCGCAACTAATGAAAAACTGTTTTTT
abundance: -; v_gene: TRBV5-6; d_gene: -; j_gene: TRBJ2-3; CDR3aa: CASSPPGTDTQYF; CDR3nt: TGTGCCAGCAGCCCCCCCGGCACAGATACGCAGTATTTT
abundance: once; v_gene: TRBV19; d_gene: -; j_gene: TRBJ1-5; CDR3aa: CASSYVGTGTNQPQHF; CDR3nt: TGTGCCAGTAGTTACGTCGGTACAGGGACGAATCAGCCCCAGCATTTT
abundance: once; v_gene: TRBV25-1; d_gene: TRBD1; j_gene: TRBJ1-1; CDR3aa: CATRRSGTGATNTEAFF; CDR3nt: TGTGCCACCCGTCGTTCCGGGACAGGGGCCACGAACACTGAAGCTTTCTTT
abundance: -; v_gene: TRBV5-6; d_gene: -; j_gene: TRBJ2-5; CDR3aa: CASSSALEETQYF; CDR3nt: TGTGCCAGCAGCTCGGCTCTAGAAGAGACCCAGTACTTC
abundance: -; v_gene: TRBV27; d_gene: TRBD1; j_gene: TRBJ1-1; CDR3aa: CASSPRQGGTEAFF; CDR3nt: TGTGCCAGCAGCCCGAGACAGGGGGGGACTGAAGCTTTCTTT
abundance: once; v_gene: TRBV5-4; d_gene: -; j_gene: TRBJ2-5; CDR3aa: CASSFQDQETQYF; CDR3nt: TGTGCCAGCAGCTTCCAGGATCAAGAGACCCAGTACTTC
abundance: -; v_gene: TRBV4-1; d_gene: -; j_gene: TRBJ1-4; CDR3aa: CASSTIPGDEKLFF; CDR3nt: TGCGCCAGCAGTACTATACCAGGGGATGAAAAACTGTTTTTT
abundance: -; v_gene: TRBV6-5; d_gene: TRBD1; j_gene: TRBJ2-7; CDR3aa: CASSYSGQGAYEQYF; CDR3nt: TGTGCCAGCAGTTACTCCGGACAGGGGGCATACGAGCAGTACTTC
abundance: -; v_gene: TRBV27; d_gene: TRBD1; j_gene: TRBJ2-2; CDR3aa: CASSIQGTNTGELFF; CDR3nt: TGTGCCAGCAGTATACAGGGGACCAACACCGGGGAGCTGTTTTTT
abundance: -; v_gene: TRBV15; d_gene: -; j_gene: TRBJ1-5; CDR3aa: CATSTTTEPQHF; CDR3nt: TGTGCCACCAGCACCACAACCGAGCCCCAGCATTTT
abundance: -; v_gene: TRBV30; d_gene: TRBD2; j_gene: TRBJ2-7; CDR3aa: CAWTEIAGGLSEQYF; CDR3nt: TGTGCCTGGACCGAAATAGCGGGGGGGCTTAGCGAGCAGTACTTC
abundance: -; v_gene: TRBV28; d_gene: TRBD1; j_gene: TRBJ1-2; CDR3aa: CASSSAAGGAIGYGYTF; CDR3nt: TGTGCCAGCAGTTCGGCGGCAGGGGGCGCGATTGGCTATGGCTACACCTTC